This T cell receptor beta chain was captured in a study of radiotherapy plus CTLA-4 blockade in lung cancer. Study results and limitations: In blood, tumor-derived TCR clones expanded after radiotherapy plus ipilimumab. Interferon-beta and early blood T cell clone dynamics reportedly predicted response best.

In germline, CDR1 is MNHEY, CDR2 SMNVEV (reference sequence). V lost 6 bases, J lost 4 bases, and 19 bases lay in between. The CDR3 has 16 amino acids. Lung cancer patients with chemo-refractory metastatic non-small-cell disease were given focal radiation plus CTLA-4 blockade with ipilimumab. Clones were read by immunoSEQ multiplex PCR, and TCRdb kept only the in-frame ones, dropping some. The sample records roughly 88,000 clones, roughly four fifths being singletons. Remarks on this clone: Its specificity is not known.

The starting material was peripheral blood, obtained from a patient treated with radiotherapy plus ipilimumab. The J gene is TRBJ2-1, the V gene TRBV27, with a weak D call TRBD2 (6 bases). This clonotype was sampled from a human donor with non-small cell lung cancer who had stable disease on radiotherapy plus ipilimumab. CDR3 sequence (DNA): TGTGCCAGCAGCCTGCCGGGACTCCAAAAATACAATGAGCAGTTCTTC. Its protein product is CASSLPGLQKYNEQFF.